This section outlines one T cell receptor (beta chain) sequence together with its context. CDR3 length: 13 amino acids. Germline CDR1 and CDR2: LNHDA and SQIVND (reference sequence). The V and J ends lost 8 bases and 1 base respectively, with 11 bases between them. Data came from immunoSEQ multiplex PCR; TCRdb stores just in-frame clones and leaves some out. The sample carries 250,000 or so clones, about 89% recorded once. These data are taken from a study of blood T cell repertoires in COVID-19. As for the study in general: PBMCs, B-cell-depleted T cells, or T cells provided the cDNA or gDNA that made up the material.

The rearrangement joins TRBV19 to TRBJ1-1; D gene uncertain. The TCR sequence derives from a human donor in a cohort exposed to, infected with or recovered from COVID-19 (not recorded which). The donor label of this sample is uncertain. Sequencing was done on a sample of PBMCs or T cells enriched from blood (not recorded which). This CDR3 is CASDNQENTEAFF. The CDR3 DNA reads as TGTGCCAGTGACAACCAGGAGAACACTGAAGCTTTCTTT.